The clone carrying this TCR beta chain has a handful of counts. The data belong to a study of T cell changes during pregnancy in multiple sclerosis. This CDR3 contains 14 residues. Germline assignment: CDR1 SGHVS and CDR2 FQNEAQ. The V gene end was trimmed by 8 bases and the J gene end by 5 bases; junction bases not matched to a gene: 8. Assay used: immunoSEQ multiplex PCR; TCRdb lists only in-frame clones, some missing. The table records over 20,000 clones, about 90% of them present only once. The material was CD8+ T cells from peripheral blood mononuclear cells, obtained in the second trimester of pregnancy. The source is a female donor in good health, enrolled as a control in a pregnancy study. This chain links TRBV7-8 with TRBJ2-2; 7 bases align to TRBD1. DNA of the CDR3: TGTGCCAGCGCCCTCGACAGGGAGACCGGGGAGCTGTTTTTT. Translation: CASALDRETGELFF.